The sequence of this TCR beta chain was determined in a study of T cell changes during pregnancy in multiple sclerosis (dated by TCRdb to 2018 to 2020). Turning to the overall study: In women with multiple sclerosis, the researchers looked at how the T cell repertoire shifted as pregnancy progressed.

As to this clone: Its antigen remains unidentified. Base qualities are not recorded, but no much larger clone differs from it by a single base.

Library creation used the immunoSEQ multiplex PCR assay. TCRdb retrieved this table from immuneACCESS and kept in-frame rearrangements only. Not all clones are present; in checked studies, unresolved V genes account for under half, and no reason is known for the remainder. The table for this sample lists more than 65,000 clones; 90% to 95% of them were counted only once. Of the sample, over 0.8% falls within the top ten clones. From its cysteine to its phenylalanine, the CDR3 spans 13 amino acids. Only the CDR3 portion is preserved as DNA: 39 bases, with reading frame beginning at the first base. Trimming removed 1 base from V and 8 bases from J, leaving 8 bases between the germline ends. CDR1 and CDR2, per the germline V gene, are MNHEY and SVGAGI.

The specimen was peripheral blood, collected in the first trimester of pregnancy. Recombination linked TRBV6-5 to TRBJ2-2, with no reliable assignment of the D segment. The TCR originated in a female donor with multiple sclerosis, enrolled in a pregnancy study. The DNA reads TGTGCCAGCAGTTACTTCACCGGTGGGGAGCTGTTTTTT. Its protein reads: CASSYFTGGELFF.